This T cell receptor (beta chain) was identified during a study of technical replicates of blood from a handful of donors. Produced via immunoSEQ multiplex PCR; TCRdb's table is partial and in-frame only. The sample holds some 80,000 clones; about 90% are singletons and the top ten take around 0.3%. The CDR3 length is 15 residues. Trimming took off 4 bases at V and 4 bases at J, with 16 bases between the two ends. Germline V lookup: CDR1 SGHDN, CDR2 FVKESK. The sequenced material came from T cells isolated from PBMCs. V and J are TRBV14 and TRBJ1-2; tentative D call: TRBD1 (6 bases). This sequence originates from a human donor in good health. For the CDR3, the DNA is TGTGCCAGCAGCCGAGACAGGTCCCCTGCCTATGGCTACACCTTC. This encodes CASSRDRSPAYGYTF.